The sequence of this T cell receptor (beta chain) was determined in a study of control samples from healthy donors and cancer patients. Clones were read by immunoSEQ multiplex PCR, and TCRdb kept only the in-frame ones, dropping some. The sample includes about 160,000 clones, 80% to 90% of them seen just once. Between the trimmed V and J ends, which lost 3 bases and 2 bases, there was a span of 10 bases. Germline CDR1 is MDHEN and CDR2 is SYDVKM. This CDR3 has 14 amino acids. The origin of this receptor is a man aged 25-45 years in good health. The rearrangement uses TRBV28 and TRBJ1-2; tentative D call: TRBD1 (5 bases). The sequenced material came from blood. As DNA, the CDR3 is TGTGCCAGCAGTTTCATAGCAGGGAACTATGGCTACACCTTC. This codes for CASSFIAGNYGYTF.